The rows below give T cell receptor beta chains drawn from one sample of a study of T cells in Graves' hyperthyroidism and ophthalmopathy. TCRdb processed the multiplex PCR reads anew with MiXCR; each CDR3 protein has one entry. This table has more than 300,000 distinct CDR3 sequences, 11% to 15% appearing once. Sequenced material: blood. These receptors originate from a woman aged 60-70 years with Graves' hyperthyroidism. Each CDR3 is given with its conserved first and last residue. D genes are given only for firm matches. For some rows the clone size is stated as once, few or many, or as a class when expanded; others skip it.

CDR3 protein	CDR3 DNA	V gene	J gene	clone size	D gene
CSGNRDSYYEQYF	TGCAGCGGCAACCGGGACTCCTACTACGAGCAGTACTTC	TRBV29-1	TRBJ2-7	many	.
CASSLGTGSAEQFF	TGTGCCAGCAGCCTTGGGACTGGCTCCGCTGAGCAGTTCTTC	TRBV3-1	TRBJ2-1	many	.
CASSYRGTEETYEQYF	TGTGCCAGCAGTTACCGCGGGACAGAAGAAACCTACGAGCAGTACTTC	TRBV6-2/TRBV6-3	TRBJ2-7	.	.
CASSEGFNGTANTGELFF	TGTGCCAGCAGTGAAGGGTTTAACGGAACCGCGAACACCGGGGAGCTGTTTTTT	TRBV6-1	TRBJ2-2	many	.
CATWSGSGELFF	TGTGCCACCTGGTCCGGTTCCGGGGAGCTGTTTTTT	TRBV27	TRBJ2-2	once	.
CSVNRQVRQQFF	TGCAGCGTTAACCGGCAGGTCAGACAGCAGTTCTTC	TRBV29-1	TRBJ2-1	many	.
CASSHTEGARGYTF	TGCGCCAGCAGCCATACGGAGGGGGCGCGCGGCTACACCTTC	TRBV5-1	TRBJ1-2	.	TRBD1
CASSLPGQHYEQYF	TGTGCCAGCAGCTTACCGGGACAACACTACGAGCAGTACTTC	TRBV11-3	TRBJ2-7	many	.
CASTSQAGVYNNEQFF	TGCGCCAGTACCTCACAAGCGGGAGTGTACAACAATGAGCAGTTCTTC	TRBV5-1	TRBJ2-1	many	TRBD2
CSVEGNAGGPAFF	TGCAGCGTTGAAGGCAACGCGGGAGGGCCAGCGTTCTTC	TRBV29-1	TRBJ2-1	many	TRBD2
CASSQSTPADTQYF	TGTGCCAGCAGTCAGAGTACGCCTGCAGATACGCAGTATTTT	TRBV6-1	TRBJ2-3	many	.
CSARTRVDYEQYF	TGCAGTGCCAGGACTAGGGTAGACTACGAGCAGTACTTC	TRBV20-1	TRBJ2-7	.	TRBD2
CASSGQDNDLTDTQYF	TGCGCCAGCAGTGGTCAGGACAACGATCTCACAGATACGCAGTATTTT	TRBV5-1	TRBJ2-3	few	.
CSVDGWDSNTDTQYF	TGCAGCGTTGATGGCTGGGACAGCAACACAGATACGCAGTATTTT	TRBV29-1	TRBJ2-3	many	TRBD1
CASRTDVSYNSPLHF	TGTGCCAGCAGGACAGATGTCTCCTATAATTCACCCCTCCACTTT	TRBV2	TRBJ1-6	many	.
CASSSLTAGANVLTF	TGTGCCAGCTCGAGTTTGACAGCGGGGGCCAACGTCCTGACTTTC	TRBV18	TRBJ2-6	few	.
CASRAGQEREAFF	TGTGCCAGCAGGGCGGGACAGGAACGTGAAGCTTTCTTT	TRBV6-1	TRBJ1-1	.	TRBD1
CAISDKSYEQYF	TGTGCCATCAGTGATAAGTCCTACGAGCAGTACTTC	TRBV27	TRBJ2-7	.	.
CASSSMQETQYF	TGTGCCAGTAGTTCCATGCAAGAGACCCAGTACTTC	TRBV19	TRBJ2-5	.	.
CATRGEAFF	TGTGCCACCCGGGGAGAAGCTTTCTTT	TRBV6-1	TRBJ1-1	many	.
CASSQRAGPGNTIYF	TGTGCCAGCAGCCAAAGGGCAGGTCCTGGAAACACCATATATTTT	TRBV7-3	TRBJ1-3	.	.
CASARGFRGLEAFF	TGTGCCAGCGCACGAGGTTTCAGGGGGTTGGAAGCTTTCTTT	TRBV12-3/TRBV12-4	TRBJ1-1	many	TRBD1
CASRPQGFGEKLFF	TGTGCCAGCAGACCACAGGGGTTCGGAGAAAAACTGTTTTTT	TRBV6-1	TRBJ1-4	many	TRBD1
CASSEPNVEAQYF	TGCGCCAGCAGTGAGCCCAATGTGGAGGCCCAGTACTTC	TRBV10-2	TRBJ2-5	.	.
CASEQKGEAHNYGYTF	TGTGCCAGCGAACAGAAAGGAGAGGCCCACAACTATGGCTACACCTTC	TRBV7-8	TRBJ1-2	few	.
CASSSSGLAGGFYEQYF	TGTGCCAGCAGTTCCAGTGGACTAGCGGGAGGTTTCTACGAGCAGTACTTC	TRBV28	TRBJ2-7	many	TRBD2
CAGRSATAYEQYF	TGTGCCGGCCGGTCGGCTACCGCCTACGAGCAGTACTTC	TRBV6-4	TRBJ2-7	few	.
CASSYYGQTSTDTQYF	TGTGCCAGCAGTTACTACGGACAGACTAGCACAGATACGCAGTATTTT	TRBV6-6	TRBJ2-3	many	.